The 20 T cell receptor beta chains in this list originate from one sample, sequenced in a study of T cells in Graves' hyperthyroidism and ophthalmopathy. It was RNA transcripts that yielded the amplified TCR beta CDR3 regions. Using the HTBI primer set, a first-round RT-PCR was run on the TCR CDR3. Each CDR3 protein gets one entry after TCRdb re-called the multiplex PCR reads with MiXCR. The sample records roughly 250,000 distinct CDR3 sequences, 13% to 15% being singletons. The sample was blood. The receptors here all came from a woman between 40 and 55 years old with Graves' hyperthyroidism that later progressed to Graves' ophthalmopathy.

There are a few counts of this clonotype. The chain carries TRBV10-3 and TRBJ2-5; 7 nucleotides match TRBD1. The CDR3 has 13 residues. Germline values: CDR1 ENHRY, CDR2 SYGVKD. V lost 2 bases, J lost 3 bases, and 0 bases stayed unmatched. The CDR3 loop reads CAISETGEETQYF. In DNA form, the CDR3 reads TGTGCCATCAGTGAGACAGGGGAAGAGACCCAGTACTTC.

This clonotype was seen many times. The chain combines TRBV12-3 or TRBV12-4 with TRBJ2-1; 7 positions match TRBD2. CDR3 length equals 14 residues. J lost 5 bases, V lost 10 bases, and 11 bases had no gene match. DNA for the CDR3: TGTGCCACCATCGCTGGGGGACTAAACAATGAGCAGTTCTTC. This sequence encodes CATIAGGLNNEQFF.

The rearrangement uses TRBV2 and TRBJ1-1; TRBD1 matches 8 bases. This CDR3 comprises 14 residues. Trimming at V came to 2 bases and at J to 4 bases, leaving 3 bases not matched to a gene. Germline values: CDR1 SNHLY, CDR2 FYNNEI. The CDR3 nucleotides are TGTGCCAGCAGTGAAACAGGGGGACTCACTGAAGCTTTCTTT. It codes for CASSETGGLTEAFF.

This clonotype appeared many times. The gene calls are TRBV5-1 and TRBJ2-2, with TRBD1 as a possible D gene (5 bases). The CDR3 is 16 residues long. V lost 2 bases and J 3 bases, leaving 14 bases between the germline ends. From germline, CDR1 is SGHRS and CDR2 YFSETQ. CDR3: CASSFRATKDTGELFF. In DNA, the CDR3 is TGCGCCAGCAGCTTCAGGGCGACAAAGGACACCGGGGAGCTGTTTTTT. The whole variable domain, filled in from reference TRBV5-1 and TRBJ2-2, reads KAGVTQTPRYLIKTRGQQVTLSCSPISGHRSVSWYQQTPGQGLQFLFEYFSETQRNKGNFPGRFSGRQFSNSRSEMNVSTLELGDSALYLCASSFRATKDTGELFFGEGSRLTVL.

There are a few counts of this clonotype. Here the CDR3 reads CASGTLYNEQFF. The CDR3 bases are TGTGCCAGCGGGACTCTATACAATGAGCAGTTCTTC. The chain uses TRBV19 and TRBJ2-1, with a possible D match to TRBD2 (6 bases). Germline V gene sequence: CDR1 LNHDA, CDR2 SQIVND (reference sequence). This CDR3 comprises 12 residues. Trimming left V 9 bases short and J 4 bases short, with 10 bases between.

The CDR3 region is CASSHGLGSSSGNTIYF. CDR3 coding DNA: TGTGCCAGCAGCCACGGTCTCGGCTCAAGCTCTGGAAACACCATATATTTT. The chain uses TRBV7-9 and TRBJ1-3; the D is unclear. The CDR3 is 17 amino acids. The V and J ends lost 5 bases and 0 bases respectively, with 17 bases between them. Germline CDR1 and CDR2: SEHNR and FQNEAQ (reference sequence).

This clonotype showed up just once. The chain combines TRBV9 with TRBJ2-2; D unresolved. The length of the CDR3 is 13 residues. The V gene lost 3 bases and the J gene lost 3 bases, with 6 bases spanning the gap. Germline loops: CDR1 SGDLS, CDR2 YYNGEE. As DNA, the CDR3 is TGTGCCAGCAGCGCAGTCGACACCGGGGAGCTGTTTTTT. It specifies CASSAVDTGELFF.

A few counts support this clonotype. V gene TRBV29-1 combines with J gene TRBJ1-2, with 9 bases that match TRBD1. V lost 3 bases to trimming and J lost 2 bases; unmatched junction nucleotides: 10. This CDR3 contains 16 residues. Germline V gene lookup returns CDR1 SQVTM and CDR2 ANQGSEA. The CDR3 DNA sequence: TGCAGCGTTGAGATAGCGGGACAGGGTGCGAACTATGGCTACACCTTC. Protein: CSVEIAGQGANYGYTF.

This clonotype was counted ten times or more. DNA of the CDR3: TGTGCCAGCAGCCGGGACCAACTTCGGGGTGAAAAACTGTTTTTT. Translating it yields CASSRDQLRGEKLFF. The chain is built from TRBV28 and TRBJ1-4; tentative D call: TRBD1 (5 bases). The CDR3 is 15 amino acids. V shed 6 bases and J shed 7 bases, with 18 bases lying between them. Germline V gives CDR1 MDHEN, CDR2 SYDVKM. Filled out from reference TRBV28 and TRBJ1-4, the complete variable domain reads DVKVTQSSRYLVKRTGEKVFLECVQDMDHENMFWYRQDPGLGLRLIYFSYDVKMKEKGDIPEGYSVSREKKERFSLILESASTNQTSMYLCASSRDQLRGEKLFFGSGTQLSVL.

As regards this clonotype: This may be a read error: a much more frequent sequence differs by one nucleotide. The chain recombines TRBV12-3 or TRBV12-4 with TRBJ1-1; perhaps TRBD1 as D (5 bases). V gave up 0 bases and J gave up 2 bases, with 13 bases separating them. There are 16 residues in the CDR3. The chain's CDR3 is CASSLASQGPNTEAFF. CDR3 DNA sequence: TGTGCCAGCAGTTTAGCCAGCCAGGGCCCCAACACTGAAGCTTTCTTT.

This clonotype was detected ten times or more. CDR3 residues: CASRQRETQYF. CDR3 in DNA: TGTGCCAGCAGACAGAGGGAGACCCAGTACTTC. This chain connects TRBV2 to TRBJ2-5; D gene uncertain. Germline CDR1 reads SNHLY; CDR2 reads FYNNEI. Trimming removed 6 bases from V and 5 bases from J, with 7 bases in between. The CDR3 runs to 11 residues. Together with reference TRBV2 and TRBJ2-5, the CDR3 gives the full variable domain: EPEVTQTPSHQVTQMGQEVILRCVPISNHLYFYWYRQILGQKVEFLVSFYNNEISEKSEIFDDQFSVERPDGSNFTLKIRSTKLEDSAMYFCASRQRETQYFGPGTRLLVL.

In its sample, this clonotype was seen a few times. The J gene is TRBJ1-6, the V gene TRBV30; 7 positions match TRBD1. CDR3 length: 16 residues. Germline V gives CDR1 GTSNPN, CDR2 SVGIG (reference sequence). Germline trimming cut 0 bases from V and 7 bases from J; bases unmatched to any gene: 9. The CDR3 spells CAWSVETGSWNSPLHF. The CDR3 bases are TGTGCCTGGAGTGTCGAGACAGGGTCGTGGAATTCACCCCTCCACTTT.

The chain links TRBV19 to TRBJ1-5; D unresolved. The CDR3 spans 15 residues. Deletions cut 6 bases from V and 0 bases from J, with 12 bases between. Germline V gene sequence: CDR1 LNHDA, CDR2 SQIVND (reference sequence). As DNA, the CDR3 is TGTGCCAGTAGGACGGACGCTCGTAGCAATCAGCCCCAGCATTTT. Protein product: CASRTDARSNQPQHF.

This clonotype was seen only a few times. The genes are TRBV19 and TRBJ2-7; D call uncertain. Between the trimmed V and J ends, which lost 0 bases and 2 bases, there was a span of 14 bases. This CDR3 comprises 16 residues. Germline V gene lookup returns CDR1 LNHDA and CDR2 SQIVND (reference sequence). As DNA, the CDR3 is TGTGCCAGTAGTATAGAGTGGCAGGTCTTAACCTACGAGCAGTACTTC. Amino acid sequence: CASSIEWQVLTYEQYF.

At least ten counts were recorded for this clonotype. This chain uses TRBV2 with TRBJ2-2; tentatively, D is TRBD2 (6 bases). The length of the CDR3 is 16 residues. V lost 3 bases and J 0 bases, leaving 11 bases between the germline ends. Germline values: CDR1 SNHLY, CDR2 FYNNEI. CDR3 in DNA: TGTGCCAGCAGTGATTTCGGCGGGACGAACACCGGGGAGCTGTTTTTT. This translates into CASSDFGGTNTGELFF.

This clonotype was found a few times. In DNA, the CDR3 is TGTGCCAGCAGCACAATCCCAACAGCCTACGAGCAGTACTTC. It translates to CASSTIPTAYEQYF. This chain joins TRBV28 and TRBJ2-7; D is undetermined. Looked up from germline, CDR1 is MDHEN and CDR2 is SYDVKM. The CDR3 length is 14 residues. The V end was cut by 6 bases, the J end by 2 bases, with 14 bases between. The variable domain in full, completed from reference TRBV28 and TRBJ2-7, reads DVKVTQSSRYLVKRTGEKVFLECVQDMDHENMFWYRQDPGLGLRLIYFSYDVKMKEKGDIPEGYSVSREKKERFSLILESASTNQTSMYLCASSTIPTAYEQYFGPGTRLTVT.

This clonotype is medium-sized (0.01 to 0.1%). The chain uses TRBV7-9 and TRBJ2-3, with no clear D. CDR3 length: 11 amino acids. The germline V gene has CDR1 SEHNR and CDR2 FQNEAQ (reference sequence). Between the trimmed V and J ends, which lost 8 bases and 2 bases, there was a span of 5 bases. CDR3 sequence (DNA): TGTGCCAGCTACTACACAGATACGCAGTATTTT. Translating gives CASYYTDTQYF.

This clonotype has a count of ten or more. Written as DNA, the CDR3 is TGTGCCAGCAGGACAGGGTTGGGCGAGCAGTACTTC. Translated, it gives CASRTGLGEQYF. V and J are TRBV28 and TRBJ2-7; TRBD1 aligns across 7 bases. V gave up 6 bases and J gave up 6 bases; unmatched junction bases: 5. The CDR3 has 12 residues. Germline values: CDR1 MDHEN, CDR2 SYDVKM. Full variable domain (outside the CDR3, taken from reference TRBV28 and TRBJ2-7): DVKVTQSSRYLVKRTGEKVFLECVQDMDHENMFWYRQDPGLGLRLIYFSYDVKMKEKGDIPEGYSVSREKKERFSLILESASTNQTSMYLCASRTGLGEQYFGPGTRLTVT.

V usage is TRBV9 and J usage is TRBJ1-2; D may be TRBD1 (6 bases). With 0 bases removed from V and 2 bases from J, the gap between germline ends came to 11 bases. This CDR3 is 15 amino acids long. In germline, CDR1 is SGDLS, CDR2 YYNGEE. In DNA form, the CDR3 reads TGTGCCAGCAGCGTAGGGGGGGCTGCGAACTATGGCTACACCTTC. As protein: CASSVGGAANYGYTF.

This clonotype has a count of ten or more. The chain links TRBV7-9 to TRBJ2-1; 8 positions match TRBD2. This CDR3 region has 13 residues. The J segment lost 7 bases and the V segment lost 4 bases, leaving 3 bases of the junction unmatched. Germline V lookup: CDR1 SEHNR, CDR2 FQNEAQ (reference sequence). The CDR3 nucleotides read TGTGCCAGCAGCTCGGGACTAGAAAATGAGCAGTTCTTC. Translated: CASSSGLENEQFF.